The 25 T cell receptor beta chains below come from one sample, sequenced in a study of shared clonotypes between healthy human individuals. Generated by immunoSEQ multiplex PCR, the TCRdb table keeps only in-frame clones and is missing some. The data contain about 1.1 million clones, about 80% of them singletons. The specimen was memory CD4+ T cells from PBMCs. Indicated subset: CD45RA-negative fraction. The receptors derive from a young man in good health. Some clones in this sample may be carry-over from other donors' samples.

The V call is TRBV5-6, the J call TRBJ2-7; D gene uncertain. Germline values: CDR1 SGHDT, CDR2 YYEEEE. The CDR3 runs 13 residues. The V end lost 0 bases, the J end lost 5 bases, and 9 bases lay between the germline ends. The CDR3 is CASSLGPRDEQYF. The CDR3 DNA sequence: TGTGCCAGCAGCTTGGGCCCCCGCGACGAGCAGTACTTC.

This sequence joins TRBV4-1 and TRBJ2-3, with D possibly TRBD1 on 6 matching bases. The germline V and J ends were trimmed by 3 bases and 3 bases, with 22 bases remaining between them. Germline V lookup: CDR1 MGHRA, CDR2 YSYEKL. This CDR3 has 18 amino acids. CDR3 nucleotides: TGCGCCAGCAGCCAGGAACCGGGACAAATCTTTTGGACAGATACGCAGTATTTT. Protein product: CASSQEPGQIFWTDTQYF.

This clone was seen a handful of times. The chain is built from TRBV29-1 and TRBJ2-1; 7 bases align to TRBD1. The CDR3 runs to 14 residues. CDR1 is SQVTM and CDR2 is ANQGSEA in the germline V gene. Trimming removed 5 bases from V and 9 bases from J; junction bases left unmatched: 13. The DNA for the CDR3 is TGCAGCGTTAGCCGGGCCCAGGGGGACAGTGAGCAGTTCTTC. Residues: CSVSRAQGDSEQFF.

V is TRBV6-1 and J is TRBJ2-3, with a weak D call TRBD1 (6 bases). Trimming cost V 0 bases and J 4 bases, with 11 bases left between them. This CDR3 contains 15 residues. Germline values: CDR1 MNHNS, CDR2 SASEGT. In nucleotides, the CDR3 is TGTGCCAGCAGTGAAGCGAGGACAGTCTCAGATACGCAGTATTTT. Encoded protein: CASSEARTVSDTQYF.

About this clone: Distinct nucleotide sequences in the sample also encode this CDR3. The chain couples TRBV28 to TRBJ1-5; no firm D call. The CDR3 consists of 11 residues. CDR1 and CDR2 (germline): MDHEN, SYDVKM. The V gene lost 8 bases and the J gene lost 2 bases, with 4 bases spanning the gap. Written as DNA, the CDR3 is TGTGCCAGCGGCGGCAATCAGCCCCAGCATTTT. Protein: CASGGNQPQHF.

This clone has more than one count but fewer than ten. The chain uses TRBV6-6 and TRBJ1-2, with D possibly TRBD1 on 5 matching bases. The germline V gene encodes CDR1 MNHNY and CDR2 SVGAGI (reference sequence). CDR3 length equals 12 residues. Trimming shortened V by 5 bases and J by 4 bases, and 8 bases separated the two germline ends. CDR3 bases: TGTGCCAGCAGTCAGGGACCCTATGGCTACACCTTC. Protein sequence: CASSQGPYGYTF.

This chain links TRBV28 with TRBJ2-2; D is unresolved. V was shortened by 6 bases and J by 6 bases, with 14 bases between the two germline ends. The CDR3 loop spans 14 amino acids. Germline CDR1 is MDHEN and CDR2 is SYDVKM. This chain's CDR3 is CASRESRRPGELFF. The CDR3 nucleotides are TGTGCCAGCAGGGAGTCTCGAAGGCCCGGGGAGCTGTTTTTT. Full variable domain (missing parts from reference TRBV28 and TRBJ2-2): DVKVTQSSRYLVKRTGEKVFLECVQDMDHENMFWYRQDPGLGLRLIYFSYDVKMKEKGDIPEGYSVSREKKERFSLILESASTNQTSMYLCASRESRRPGELFFGEGSRLTVL.

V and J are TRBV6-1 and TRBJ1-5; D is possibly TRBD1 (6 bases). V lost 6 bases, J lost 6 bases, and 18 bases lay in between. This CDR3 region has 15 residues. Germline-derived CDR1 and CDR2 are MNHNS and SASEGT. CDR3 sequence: CASSPAKGGSQPQHF. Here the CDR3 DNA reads TGTGCCAGCAGCCCCGCCAAGGGGGGTAGTCAGCCCCAGCATTTT.

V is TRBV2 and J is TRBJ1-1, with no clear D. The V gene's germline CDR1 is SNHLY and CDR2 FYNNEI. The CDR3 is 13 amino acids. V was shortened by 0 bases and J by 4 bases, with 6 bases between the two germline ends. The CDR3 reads CASSEAAGTEAFF. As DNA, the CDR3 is TGTGCCAGCAGTGAAGCGGCGGGCACTGAAGCTTTCTTT.

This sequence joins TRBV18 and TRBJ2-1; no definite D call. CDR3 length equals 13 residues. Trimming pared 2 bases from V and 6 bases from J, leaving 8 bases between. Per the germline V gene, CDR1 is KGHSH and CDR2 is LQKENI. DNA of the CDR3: TGTGCCAGCTCACCAGCCCATGGCAATGAGCAGTTCTTC. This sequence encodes CASSPAHGNEQFF.

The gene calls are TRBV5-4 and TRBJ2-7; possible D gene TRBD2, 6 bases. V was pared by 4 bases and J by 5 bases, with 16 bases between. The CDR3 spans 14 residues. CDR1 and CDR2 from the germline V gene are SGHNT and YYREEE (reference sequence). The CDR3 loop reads CASSLRGNLDEQYF. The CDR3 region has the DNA TGTGCCAGCAGCCTCCGGGGGAATTTGGACGAGCAGTACTTC.

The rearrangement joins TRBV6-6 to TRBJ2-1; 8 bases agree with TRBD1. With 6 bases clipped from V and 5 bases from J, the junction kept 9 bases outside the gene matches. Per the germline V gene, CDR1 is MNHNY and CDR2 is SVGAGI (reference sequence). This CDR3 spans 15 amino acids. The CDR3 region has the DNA TGTGCCAGCAGCACCTACGACAGGGGAAACAATGAGCAGTTCTTC. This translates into CASSTYDRGNNEQFF.

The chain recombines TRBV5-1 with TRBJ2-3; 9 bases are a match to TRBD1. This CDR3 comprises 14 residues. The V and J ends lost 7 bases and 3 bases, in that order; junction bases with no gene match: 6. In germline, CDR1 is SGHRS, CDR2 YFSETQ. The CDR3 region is CASAIQGATDTQYF. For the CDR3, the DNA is TGCGCCAGCGCAATACAGGGGGCTACAGATACGCAGTATTTT.

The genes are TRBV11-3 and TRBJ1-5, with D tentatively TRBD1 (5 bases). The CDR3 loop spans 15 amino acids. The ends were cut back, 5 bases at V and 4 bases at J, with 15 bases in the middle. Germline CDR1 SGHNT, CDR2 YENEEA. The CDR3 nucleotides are TGTGCCAGCAGCCCGCCGGGGGGGAGGAATCAGCCCCAGCATTTT. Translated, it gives CASSPPGGRNQPQHF.

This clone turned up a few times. The CDR3 DNA sequence: TGTGCCAGCAGTGGGGACAGGGGGAACACCGGGGAGCTGTTTTTT. This encodes CASSGDRGNTGELFF. The chain carries TRBV2 and TRBJ2-2; the match to TRBD1 covers 10 bases. CDR1 is SNHLY, CDR2 FYNNEI, per germline. The CDR3 is 15 amino acids. After removal of 4 bases from V and 1 base from J, the junction contained 0 bases not matched to a gene.

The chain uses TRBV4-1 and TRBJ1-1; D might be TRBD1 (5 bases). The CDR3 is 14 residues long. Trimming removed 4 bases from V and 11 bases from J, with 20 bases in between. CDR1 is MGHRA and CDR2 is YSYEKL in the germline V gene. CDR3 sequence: CASSPQGNGNRAFF. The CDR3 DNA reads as TGCGCCAGCAGCCCCCAGGGAAACGGGAATCGGGCTTTCTTT.

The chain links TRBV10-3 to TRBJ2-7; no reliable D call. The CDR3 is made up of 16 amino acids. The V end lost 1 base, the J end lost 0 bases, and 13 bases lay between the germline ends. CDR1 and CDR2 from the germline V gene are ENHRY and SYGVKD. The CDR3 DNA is TGTGCCATCAGTGAGTTGGGCGGCACCCCCTCCTACGAGCAGTACTTC. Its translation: CAISELGGTPSYEQYF.

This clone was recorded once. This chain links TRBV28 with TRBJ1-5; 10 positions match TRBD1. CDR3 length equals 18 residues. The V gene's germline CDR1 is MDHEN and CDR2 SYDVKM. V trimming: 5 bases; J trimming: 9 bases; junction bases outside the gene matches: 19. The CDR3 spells CASSPSASRTGGFGPQHF. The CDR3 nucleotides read TGTGCCAGCAGTCCCTCTGCAAGTCGGACAGGGGGTTTTGGGCCCCAGCATTTT.

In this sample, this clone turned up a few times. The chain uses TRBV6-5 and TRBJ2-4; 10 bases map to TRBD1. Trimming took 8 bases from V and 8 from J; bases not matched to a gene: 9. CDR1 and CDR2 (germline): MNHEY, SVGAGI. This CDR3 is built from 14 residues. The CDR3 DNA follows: TGTGCCAGCCGCACCGGGGGGACAGGGGACATTCAGTACTTC. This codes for CASRTGGTGDIQYF.

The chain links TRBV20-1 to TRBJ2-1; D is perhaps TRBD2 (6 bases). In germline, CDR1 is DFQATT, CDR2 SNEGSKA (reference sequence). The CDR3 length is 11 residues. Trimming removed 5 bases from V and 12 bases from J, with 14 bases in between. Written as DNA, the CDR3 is TGCAGTGCTCCCTACCGGGAGATGCAGTTCTTC. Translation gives CSAPYREMQFF.

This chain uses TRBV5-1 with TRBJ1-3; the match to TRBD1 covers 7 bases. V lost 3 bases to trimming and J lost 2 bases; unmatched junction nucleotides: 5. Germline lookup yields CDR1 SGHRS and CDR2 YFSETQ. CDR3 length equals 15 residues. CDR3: CASSSWQGAGNTIYF. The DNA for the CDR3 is TGCGCCAGCAGCTCTTGGCAGGGGGCTGGAAACACCATATATTTT.

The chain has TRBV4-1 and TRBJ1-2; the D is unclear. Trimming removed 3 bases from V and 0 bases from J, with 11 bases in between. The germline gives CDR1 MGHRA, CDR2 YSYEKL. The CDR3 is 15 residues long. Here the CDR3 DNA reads TGCGCCAGCAGCCACAGTGAAGCAACTAACTATGGCTACACCTTC. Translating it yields CASSHSEATNYGYTF.

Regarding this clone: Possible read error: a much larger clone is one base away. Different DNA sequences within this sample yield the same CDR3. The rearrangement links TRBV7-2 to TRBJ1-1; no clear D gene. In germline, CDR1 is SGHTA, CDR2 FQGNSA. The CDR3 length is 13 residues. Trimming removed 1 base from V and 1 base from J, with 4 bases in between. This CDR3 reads CASSLGRNTEAFF. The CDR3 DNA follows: TGTGCCAGCAGCTTAGGACGGAACACTGAAGCTTTCTTT. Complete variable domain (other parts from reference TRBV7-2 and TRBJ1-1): GAGVSQSPSNKVTEKGKDVELRCDPISGHTALYWYRQSLGQGLEFLIYFQGNSAPDKSGLPSDRFSAERTGGSVSTLTIQRTQQEDSAVYLCASSLGRNTEAFFGQGTRLTVV.

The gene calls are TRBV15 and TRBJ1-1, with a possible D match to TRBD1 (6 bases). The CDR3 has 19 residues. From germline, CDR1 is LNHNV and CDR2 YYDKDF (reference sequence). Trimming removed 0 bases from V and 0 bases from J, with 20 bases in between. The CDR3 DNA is TGTGCCACCAGCAGAGATAACGGAGGGGGATGGGGTATGAACACTGAAGCTTTCTTT. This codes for CATSRDNGGGWGMNTEAFF.

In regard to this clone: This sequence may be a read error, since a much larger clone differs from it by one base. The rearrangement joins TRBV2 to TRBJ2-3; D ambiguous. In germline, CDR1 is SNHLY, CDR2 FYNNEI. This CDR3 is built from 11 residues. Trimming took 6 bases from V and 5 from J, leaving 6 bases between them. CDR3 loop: CASSLKDTQYF. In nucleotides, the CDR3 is TGTGCCAGCAGCTTAAAAGATACGCAGTATTTT.